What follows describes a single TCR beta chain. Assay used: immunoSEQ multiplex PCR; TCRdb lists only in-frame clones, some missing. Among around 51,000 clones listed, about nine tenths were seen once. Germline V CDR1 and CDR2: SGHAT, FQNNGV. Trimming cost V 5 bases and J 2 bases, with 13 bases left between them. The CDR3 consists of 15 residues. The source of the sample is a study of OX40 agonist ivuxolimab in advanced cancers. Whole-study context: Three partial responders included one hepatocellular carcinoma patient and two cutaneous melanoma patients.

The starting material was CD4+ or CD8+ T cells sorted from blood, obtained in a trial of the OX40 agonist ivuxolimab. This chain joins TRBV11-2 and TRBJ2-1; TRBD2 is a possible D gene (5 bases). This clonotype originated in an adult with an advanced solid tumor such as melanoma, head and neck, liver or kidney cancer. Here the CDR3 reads CASSRIHSAYNEQFF. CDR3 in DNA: TGTGCCAGCAGCCGTATCCATAGCGCCTACAATGAGCAGTTCTTC.